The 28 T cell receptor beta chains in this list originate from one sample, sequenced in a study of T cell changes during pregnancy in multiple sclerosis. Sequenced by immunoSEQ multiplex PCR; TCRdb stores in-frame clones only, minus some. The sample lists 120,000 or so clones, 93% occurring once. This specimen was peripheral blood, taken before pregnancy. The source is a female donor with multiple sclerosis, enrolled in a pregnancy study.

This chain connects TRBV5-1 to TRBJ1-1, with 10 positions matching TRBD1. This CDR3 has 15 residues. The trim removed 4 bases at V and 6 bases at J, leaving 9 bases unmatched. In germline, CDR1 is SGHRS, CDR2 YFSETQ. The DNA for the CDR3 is TGCGCCAGCAGCGTGGGACAGGGGTCATTTTCTGAAGCTTTCTTT. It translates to CASSVGQGSFSEAFF.

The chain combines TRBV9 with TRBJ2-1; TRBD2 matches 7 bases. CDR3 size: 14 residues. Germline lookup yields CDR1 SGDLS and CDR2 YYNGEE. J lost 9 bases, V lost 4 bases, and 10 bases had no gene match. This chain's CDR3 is CASSLSGGVGEQFF. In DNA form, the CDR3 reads TGTGCCAGCAGCTTGTCTGGGGGGGTGGGTGAGCAGTTCTTC.

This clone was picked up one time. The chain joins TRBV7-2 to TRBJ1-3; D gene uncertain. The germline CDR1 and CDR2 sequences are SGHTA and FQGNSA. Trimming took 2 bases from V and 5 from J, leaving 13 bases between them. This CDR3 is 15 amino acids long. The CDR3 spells CASSLSTFARNTIYF. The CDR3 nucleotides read TGTGCCAGCAGCTTATCTACCTTTGCTAGAAACACCATATATTTT. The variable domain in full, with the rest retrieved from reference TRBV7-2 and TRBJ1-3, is GAGVSQSPSNKVTEKGKDVELRCDPISGHTALYWYRQSLGQGLEFLIYFQGNSAPDKSGLPSDRFSAERTGGSVSTLTIQRTQQEDSAVYLCASSLSTFARNTIYFGEGSWLTVV.

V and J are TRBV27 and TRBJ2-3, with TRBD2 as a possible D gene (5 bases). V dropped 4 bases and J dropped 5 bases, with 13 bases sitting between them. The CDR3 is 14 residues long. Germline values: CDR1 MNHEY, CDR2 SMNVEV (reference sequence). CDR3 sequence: CASSSPGFRDTQYF. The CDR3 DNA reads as TGTGCCAGCAGTTCCCCGGGGTTTCGAGATACGCAGTATTTT.

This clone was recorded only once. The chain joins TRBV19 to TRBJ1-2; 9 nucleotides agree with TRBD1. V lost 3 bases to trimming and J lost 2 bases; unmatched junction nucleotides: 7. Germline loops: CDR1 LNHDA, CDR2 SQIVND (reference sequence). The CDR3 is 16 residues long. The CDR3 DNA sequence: TGTGCCAGTAGTATCCCAGACAGGGGGAGGAACTATGGCTACACCTTC. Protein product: CASSIPDRGRNYGYTF.

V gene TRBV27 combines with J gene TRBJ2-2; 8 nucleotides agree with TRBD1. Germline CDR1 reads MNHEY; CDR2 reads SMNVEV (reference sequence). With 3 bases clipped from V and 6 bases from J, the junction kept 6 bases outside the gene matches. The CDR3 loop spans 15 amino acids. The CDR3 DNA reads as TGTGCCAGCAGTTTCTACTCGACAGGGGCCGGGGAGCTGTTTTTT. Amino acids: CASSFYSTGAGELFF.

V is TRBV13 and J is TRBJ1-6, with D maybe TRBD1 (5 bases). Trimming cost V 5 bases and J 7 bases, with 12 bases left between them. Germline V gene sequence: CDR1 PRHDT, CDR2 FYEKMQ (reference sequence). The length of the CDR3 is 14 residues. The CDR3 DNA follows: TGTGCCAGCAGCCCGGGGGAAGCGAATTCACCCCTCCACTTT. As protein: CASSPGEANSPLHF.

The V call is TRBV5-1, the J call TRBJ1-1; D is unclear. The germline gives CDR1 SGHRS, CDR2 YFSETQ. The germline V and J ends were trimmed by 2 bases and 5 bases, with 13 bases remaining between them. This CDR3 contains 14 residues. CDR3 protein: CASSFSQAGTEAFF. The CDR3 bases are TGCGCCAGCAGCTTCAGCCAAGCGGGAACTGAAGCTTTCTTT.

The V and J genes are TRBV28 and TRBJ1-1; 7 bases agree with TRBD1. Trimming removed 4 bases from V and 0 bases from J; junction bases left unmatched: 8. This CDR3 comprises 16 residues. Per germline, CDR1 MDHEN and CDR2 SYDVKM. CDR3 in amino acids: CASSSAVGTVNTEAFF. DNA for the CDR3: TGTGCCAGCAGTTCCGCGGTGGGGACAGTGAACACTGAAGCTTTCTTT.

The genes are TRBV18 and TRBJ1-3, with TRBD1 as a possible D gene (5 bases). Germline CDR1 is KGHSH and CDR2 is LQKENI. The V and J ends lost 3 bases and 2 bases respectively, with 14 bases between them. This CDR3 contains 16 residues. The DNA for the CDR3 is TGTGCCAGCTCACCCCGGGGGAGGGCGGCTGGAAACACCATATATTTT. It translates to CASSPRGRAAGNTIYF.

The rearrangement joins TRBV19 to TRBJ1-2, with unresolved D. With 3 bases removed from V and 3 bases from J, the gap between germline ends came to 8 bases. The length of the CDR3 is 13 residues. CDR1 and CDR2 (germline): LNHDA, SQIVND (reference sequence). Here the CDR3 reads CASSIGTDYGYTF. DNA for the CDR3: TGTGCCAGTAGTATCGGAACAGACTATGGCTACACCTTC.

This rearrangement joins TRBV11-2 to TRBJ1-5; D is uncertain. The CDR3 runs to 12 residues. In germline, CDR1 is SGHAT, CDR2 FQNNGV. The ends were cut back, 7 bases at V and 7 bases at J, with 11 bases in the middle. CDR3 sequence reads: CASTLSVQPQHF. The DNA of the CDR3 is TGTGCCAGCACCCTTAGTGTCCAGCCCCAGCATTTT.

This CDR3 reads CASRSGGSSYNEQFF. CDR3 bases: TGTGCCAGCAGAAGCGGGGGGTCCTCCTACAATGAGCAGTTCTTC. The chain links TRBV7-9 to TRBJ2-1; 9 bases map to TRBD2. The CDR3 spans 15 residues. V gave up 6 bases and J gave up 0 bases; unmatched junction bases: 3. The germline V gene has CDR1 SEHNR and CDR2 FQNEAQ (reference sequence).

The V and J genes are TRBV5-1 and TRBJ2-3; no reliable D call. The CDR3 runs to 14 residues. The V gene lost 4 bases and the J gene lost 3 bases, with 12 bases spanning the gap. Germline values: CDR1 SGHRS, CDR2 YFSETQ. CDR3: CASSITDGTDTQYF. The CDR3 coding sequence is TGCGCCAGCAGCATAACAGATGGGACAGATACGCAGTATTTT. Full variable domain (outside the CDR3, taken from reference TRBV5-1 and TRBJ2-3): KAGVTQTPRYLIKTRGQQVTLSCSPISGHRSVSWYQQTPGQGLQFLFEYFSETQRNKGNFPGRFSGRQFSNSRSEMNVSTLELGDSALYLCASSITDGTDTQYFGPGTRLTVL.

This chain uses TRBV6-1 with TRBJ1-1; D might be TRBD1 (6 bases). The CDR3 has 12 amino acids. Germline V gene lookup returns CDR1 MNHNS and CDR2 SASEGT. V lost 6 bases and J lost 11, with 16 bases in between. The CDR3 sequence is CASRGTSQAAFF. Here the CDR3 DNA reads TGTGCCAGCAGAGGGACATCCCAAGCGGCTTTCTTT.

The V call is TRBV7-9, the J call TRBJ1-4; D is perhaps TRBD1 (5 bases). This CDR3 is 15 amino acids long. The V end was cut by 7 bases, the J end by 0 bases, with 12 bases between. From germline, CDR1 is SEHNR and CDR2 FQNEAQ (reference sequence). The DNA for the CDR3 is TGTGCCAGCACCCAAGGGGTTGCAACTAATGAAAAACTGTTTTTT. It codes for CASTQGVATNEKLFF.

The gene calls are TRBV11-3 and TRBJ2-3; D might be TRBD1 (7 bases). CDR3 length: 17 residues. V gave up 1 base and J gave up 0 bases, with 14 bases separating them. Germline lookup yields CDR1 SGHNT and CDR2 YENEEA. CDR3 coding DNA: TGTGCCAGCAGCTTAGCTTTAGCAGGGGGGAGCACAGATACGCAGTATTTT. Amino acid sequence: CASSLALAGGSTDTQYF.

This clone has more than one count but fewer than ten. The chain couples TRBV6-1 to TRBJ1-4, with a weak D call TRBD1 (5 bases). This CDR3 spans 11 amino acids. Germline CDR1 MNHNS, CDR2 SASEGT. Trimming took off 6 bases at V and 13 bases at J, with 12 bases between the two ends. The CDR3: CASSQDTRLFF. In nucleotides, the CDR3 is TGTGCCAGCAGCCAGGACACCAGACTGTTTTTT.

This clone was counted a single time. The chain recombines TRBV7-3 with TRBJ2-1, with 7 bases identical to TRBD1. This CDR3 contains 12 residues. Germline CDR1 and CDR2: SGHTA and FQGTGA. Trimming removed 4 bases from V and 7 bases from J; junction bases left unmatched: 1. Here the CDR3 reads CASSSTGNEQFF. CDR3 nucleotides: TGTGCCAGCAGCTCGACAGGGAATGAGCAGTTCTTC. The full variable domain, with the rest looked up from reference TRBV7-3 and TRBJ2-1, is GAGVSQTPSNKVTEKGKYVELRCDPISGHTALYWYRQSLGQGPEFLIYFQGTGAADDSGLPNDRFFAVRPEGSVSTLKIQRTERGDSAVYLCASSSTGNEQFFGPGTRLTVL.

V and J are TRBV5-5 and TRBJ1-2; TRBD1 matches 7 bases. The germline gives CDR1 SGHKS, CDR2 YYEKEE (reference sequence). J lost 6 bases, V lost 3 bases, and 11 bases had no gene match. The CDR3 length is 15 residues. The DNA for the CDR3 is TGTGCCAGCAGCTCAGTCCTGGGGACAGAACATGGCTACACCTTC. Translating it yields CASSSVLGTEHGYTF.

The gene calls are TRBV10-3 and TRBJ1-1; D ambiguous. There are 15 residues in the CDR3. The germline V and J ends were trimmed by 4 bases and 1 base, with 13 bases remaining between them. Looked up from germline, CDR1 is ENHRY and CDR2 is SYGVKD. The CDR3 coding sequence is TGTGCCATCAGTGTGATGGAGGGCCAGAACACTGAAGCTTTCTTT. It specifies CAISVMEGQNTEAFF.

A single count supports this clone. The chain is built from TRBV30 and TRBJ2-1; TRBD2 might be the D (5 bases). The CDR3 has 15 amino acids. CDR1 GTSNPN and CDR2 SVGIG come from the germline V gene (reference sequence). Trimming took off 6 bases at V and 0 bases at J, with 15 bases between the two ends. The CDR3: CACVFFGSSYNEQFF. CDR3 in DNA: TGTGCCTGTGTATTCTTTGGGAGCTCCTACAATGAGCAGTTCTTC.

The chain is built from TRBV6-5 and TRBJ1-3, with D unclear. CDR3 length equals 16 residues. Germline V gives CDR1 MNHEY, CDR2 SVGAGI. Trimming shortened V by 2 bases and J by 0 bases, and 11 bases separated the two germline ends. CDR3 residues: CASSYSQANSGNTIYF. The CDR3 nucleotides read TGTGCCAGCAGTTACAGCCAGGCGAACTCTGGAAACACCATATATTTT.

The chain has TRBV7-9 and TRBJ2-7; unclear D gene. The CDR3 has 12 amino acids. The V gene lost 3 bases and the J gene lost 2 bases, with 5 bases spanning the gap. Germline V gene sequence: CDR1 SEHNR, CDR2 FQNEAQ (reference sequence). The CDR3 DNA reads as TGTGCCAGCAGCTTCTCAGCCTACGAGCAGTACTTC. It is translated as CASSFSAYEQYF.

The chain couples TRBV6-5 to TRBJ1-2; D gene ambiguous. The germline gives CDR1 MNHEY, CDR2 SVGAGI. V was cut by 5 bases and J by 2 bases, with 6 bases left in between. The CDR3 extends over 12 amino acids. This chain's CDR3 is CASSGKNYGYTF. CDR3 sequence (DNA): TGTGCCAGCAGTGGCAAGAACTATGGCTACACCTTC.

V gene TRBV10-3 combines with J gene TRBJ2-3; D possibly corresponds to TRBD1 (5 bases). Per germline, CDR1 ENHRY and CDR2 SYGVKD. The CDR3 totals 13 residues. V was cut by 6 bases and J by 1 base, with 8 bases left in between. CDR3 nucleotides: TGTGCCATCAGACAGGTGGGCACAGATACGCAGTATTTT. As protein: CAIRQVGTDTQYF.

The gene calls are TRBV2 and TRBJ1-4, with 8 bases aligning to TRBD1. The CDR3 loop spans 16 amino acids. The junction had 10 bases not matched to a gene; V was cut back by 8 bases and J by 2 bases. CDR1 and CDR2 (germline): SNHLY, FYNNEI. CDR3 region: CASVGQGGGTNEKLFF. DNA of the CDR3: TGTGCCAGCGTCGGACAGGGTGGGGGCACTAATGAAAAACTGTTTTTT.

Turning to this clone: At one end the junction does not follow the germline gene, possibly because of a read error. The chain's CDR3 is CASSSGLAGVIF. The CDR3 DNA follows: TGTGCCAGCAGCTCGGGACTAGCGGGAGTGATCTTC. V and J are TRBV11-1 and TRBJ2-1; 14 bases are a match to TRBD2. This CDR3 contains 12 residues. Germline loops: CDR1 SGHAT, CDR2 FQDESV (reference sequence).